These 9 T cell receptor beta chains were all obtained from the same sample, sequenced in a study of cytomegalovirus exposure and HLA in healthy donors. Vbeta (60) and Jbeta (13) primers were used in the PCR. Produced via immunoSEQ multiplex PCR; TCRdb's table is partial and in-frame only. Among around 100,000 clones listed, almost 70% were seen once. The sample was PBMCs. The receptors derive from a man under 40 in good health and CMV-seropositive.

The chain uses TRBV5-1 and TRBJ2-1; a weak D match, TRBD2 (6 bases). CDR3 length: 15 amino acids. V lost 0 bases, J lost 8 bases, and 15 bases lay in between. The germline V gene has CDR1 SGHRS and CDR2 YFSETQ. In DNA form, the CDR3 reads TGCGCCAGCAGCTTGGGGGGCCTAGCGTTCGATGAGCAGTTCTTC. Its protein is CASSLGGLAFDEQFF.

The table lists this clone with a few counts. The chain links TRBV12-5 to TRBJ2-5; 10 nucleotides agree with TRBD1. CDR1 is LGHNT and CDR2 is FRNRAP in the germline V gene. The V and J ends lost 5 bases and 4 bases, in that order; junction bases with no gene match: 4. CDR3 length: 14 residues. In DNA form, the CDR3 reads TGTGCTAGTGGTGGACAGGGGGGGGGAGAGACCCAGTACTTC. This codes for CASGGQGGGETQYF.

The chain uses TRBV7-2 and TRBJ1-2; 8 bases match TRBD1. Looked up from germline, CDR1 is SGHTA and CDR2 is FQGNSA. The CDR3 is 16 amino acids. V was clipped by 5 bases and J by 8 bases; unmatched bases: 16. The CDR3 loop is CASSPHPSETGAGYTF. The CDR3 DNA reads as TGTGCCAGCAGCCCCCATCCTTCGGAGACAGGGGCCGGCTACACCTTC.

The chain combines TRBV9 with TRBJ2-3; tentative D call: TRBD2 (7 bases). CDR1 is SGDLS, CDR2 YYNGEE, per germline. The CDR3 covers 19 residues. Trimming pared 4 bases from V and 0 bases from J, leaving 24 bases between. As DNA, the CDR3 is TGTGCCAGCAGCACCCCCAGGGGTAGGGGGGGAGCCAGCACAGATACGCAGTATTTT. As protein: CASSTPRGRGGASTDTQYF.

The chain combines TRBV27 with TRBJ2-7, with D maybe TRBD2 (7 bases). The germline CDR1 and CDR2 sequences are MNHEY and SMNVEV (reference sequence). The CDR3 totals 13 residues. V shed 10 bases and J shed 3 bases, with 16 bases lying between them. The CDR3 loop reads CAIGGGPYYEQYF. CDR3 sequence (DNA): TGTGCCATTGGGGGGGGGCCTTACTACGAGCAGTACTTC.

CDR3 amino acids: CASSVDRGGLETQYF. CDR3 nucleotide sequence: TGTGCCAGCAGCGTGGACAGGGGCGGGCTGGAAACGCAGTATTTT. The chain recombines TRBV9 with TRBJ2-3; 9 nucleotides align to TRBD1. The V segment lost 2 bases and the J segment 9 bases; nucleotides outside the gene matches: 10. Looked up from germline, CDR1 is SGDLS and CDR2 is YYNGEE. The CDR3 runs 15 residues.

J is TRBJ1-2 and V is TRBV11-2, with 12 nucleotides matching TRBD1. The germline V gene encodes CDR1 SGHAT and CDR2 FQNNGV. This CDR3 comprises 19 residues. Trimming at V came to 1 base and at J to 3 bases, leaving 12 bases not matched to a gene. The CDR3 DNA is TGTGCCAGCAGCTTAGTTCGAACCGGGACAGGGGGCGCCGACTATGGCTACACCTTC. This sequence encodes CASSLVRTGTGGADYGYTF.

This chain joins TRBV28 and TRBJ1-2, with 11 nucleotides matching TRBD1. V shed 6 bases and J 2 bases; nucleotides not matched to a gene: 8. The CDR3 is made up of 16 amino acids. Per germline, CDR1 MDHEN and CDR2 SYDVKM. The DNA of the CDR3 is TGTGCCAGCAGCTTTTTCGGGACAGGGGGGAACTATGGCTACACCTTC. Translation gives CASSFFGTGGNYGYTF.

Notes on this clone: The germline gene is not matched at one end of the junction; a read error may be the cause. The chain carries TRBV30 and TRBJ2-7; D not certain. The CDR3 is made up of 14 amino acids. CDR1 is GTSNPN, CDR2 SVGIG, per germline (reference sequence). The chain's CDR3 is CAWSVSDGFRPLWF. As DNA, the CDR3 is TGTGCCTGGAGTGTAAGTGACGGGTTCCGGCCCCTGTGGTTC.